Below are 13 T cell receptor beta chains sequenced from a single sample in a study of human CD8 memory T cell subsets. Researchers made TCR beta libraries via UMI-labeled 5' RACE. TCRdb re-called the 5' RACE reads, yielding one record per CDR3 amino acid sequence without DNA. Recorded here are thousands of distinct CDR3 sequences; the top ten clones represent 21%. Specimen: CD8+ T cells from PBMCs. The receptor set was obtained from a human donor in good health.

Here the CDR3 reads CASSQGQGRDTEAFF. This chain uses TRBV4-1 with TRBJ1-1; lacking DNA, the TRBD1 call made by TCRdb goes unchecked. The CDR3 is 15 residues long. Germline V gives CDR1 MGHRA, CDR2 YSYEKL.

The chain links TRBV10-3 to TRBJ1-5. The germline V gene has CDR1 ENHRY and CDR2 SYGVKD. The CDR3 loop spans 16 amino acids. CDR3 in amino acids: CAISESGATSNQPQHF.

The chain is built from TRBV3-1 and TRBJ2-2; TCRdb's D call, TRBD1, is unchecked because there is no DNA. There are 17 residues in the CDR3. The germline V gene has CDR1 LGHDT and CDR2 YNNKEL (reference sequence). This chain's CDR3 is CASSQDIGQGNTGELFF.

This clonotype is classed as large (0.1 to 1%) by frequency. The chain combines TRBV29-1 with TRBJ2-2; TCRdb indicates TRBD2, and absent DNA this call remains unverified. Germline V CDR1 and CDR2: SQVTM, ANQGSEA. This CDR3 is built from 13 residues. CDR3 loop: CSVGGSSVGELFF.

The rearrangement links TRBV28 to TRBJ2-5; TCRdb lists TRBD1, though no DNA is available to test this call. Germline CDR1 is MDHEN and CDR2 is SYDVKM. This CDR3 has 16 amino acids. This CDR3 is CASSLSPLRTEETQYF.

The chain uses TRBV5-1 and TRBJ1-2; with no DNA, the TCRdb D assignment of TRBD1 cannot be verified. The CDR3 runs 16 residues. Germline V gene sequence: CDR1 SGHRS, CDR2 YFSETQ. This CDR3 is CASRRTWDRGHDGYTF.

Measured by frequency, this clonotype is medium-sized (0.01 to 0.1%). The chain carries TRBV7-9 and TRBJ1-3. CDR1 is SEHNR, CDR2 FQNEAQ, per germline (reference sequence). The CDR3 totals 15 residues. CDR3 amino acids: CASSSSGASGNTIYF.

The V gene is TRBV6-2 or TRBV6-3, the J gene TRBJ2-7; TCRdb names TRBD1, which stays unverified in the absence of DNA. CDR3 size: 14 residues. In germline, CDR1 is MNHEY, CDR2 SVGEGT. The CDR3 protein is CASSPGVESNEQYF.

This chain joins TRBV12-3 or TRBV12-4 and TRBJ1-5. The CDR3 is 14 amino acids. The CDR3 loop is CASSMDGSNQPQHF.

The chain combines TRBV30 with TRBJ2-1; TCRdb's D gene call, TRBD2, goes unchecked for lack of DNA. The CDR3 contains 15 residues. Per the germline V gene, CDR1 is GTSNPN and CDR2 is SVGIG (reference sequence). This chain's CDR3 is CAWSPGLAGYNEQFF.

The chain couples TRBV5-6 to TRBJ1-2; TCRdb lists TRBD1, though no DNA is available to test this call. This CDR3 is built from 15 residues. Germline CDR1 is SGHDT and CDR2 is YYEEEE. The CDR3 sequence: CASSAPGQGYYGYTF.

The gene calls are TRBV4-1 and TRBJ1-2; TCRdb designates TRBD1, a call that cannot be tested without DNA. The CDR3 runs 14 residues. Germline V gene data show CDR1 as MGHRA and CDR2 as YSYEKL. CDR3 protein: CASSSTGGNYGYTF.

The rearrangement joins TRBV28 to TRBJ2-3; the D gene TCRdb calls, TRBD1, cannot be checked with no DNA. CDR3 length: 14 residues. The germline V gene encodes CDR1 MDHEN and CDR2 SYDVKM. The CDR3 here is CASSPDGSTDTQYF.